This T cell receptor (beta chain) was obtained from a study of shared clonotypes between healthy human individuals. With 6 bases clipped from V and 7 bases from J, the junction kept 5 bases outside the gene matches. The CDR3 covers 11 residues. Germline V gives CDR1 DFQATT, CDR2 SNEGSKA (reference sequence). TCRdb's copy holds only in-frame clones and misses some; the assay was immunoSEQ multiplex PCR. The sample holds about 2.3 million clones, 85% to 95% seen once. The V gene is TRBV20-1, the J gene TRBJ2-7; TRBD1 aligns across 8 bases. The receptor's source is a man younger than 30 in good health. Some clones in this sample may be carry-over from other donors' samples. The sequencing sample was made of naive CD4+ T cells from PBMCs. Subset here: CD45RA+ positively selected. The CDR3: CSAGQGWEQYF. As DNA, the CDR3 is TGCAGTGCCGGACAGGGCTGGGAGCAGTACTTC.